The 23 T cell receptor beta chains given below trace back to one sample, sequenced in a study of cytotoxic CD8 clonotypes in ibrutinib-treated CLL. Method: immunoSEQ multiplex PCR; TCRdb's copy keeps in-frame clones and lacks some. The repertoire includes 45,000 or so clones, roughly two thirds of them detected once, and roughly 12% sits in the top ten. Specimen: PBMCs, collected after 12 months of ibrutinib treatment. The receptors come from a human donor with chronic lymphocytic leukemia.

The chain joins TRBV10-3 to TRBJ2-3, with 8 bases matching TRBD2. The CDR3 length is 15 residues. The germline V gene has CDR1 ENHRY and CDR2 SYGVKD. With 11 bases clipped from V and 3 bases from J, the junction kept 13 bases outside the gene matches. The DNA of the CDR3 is TGTGCCGTGACCGTGGGGCAGCGGGAGACAGATACGCAGTATTTT. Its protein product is CAVTVGQRETDTQYF.

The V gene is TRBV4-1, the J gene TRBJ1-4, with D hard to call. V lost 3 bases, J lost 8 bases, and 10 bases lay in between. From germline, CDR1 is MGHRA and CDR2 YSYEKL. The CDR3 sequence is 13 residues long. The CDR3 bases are TGCGCCAGCAGCCAGTCGTTTCTCGAAAAACTGTTTTTT. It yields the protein CASSQSFLEKLFF.

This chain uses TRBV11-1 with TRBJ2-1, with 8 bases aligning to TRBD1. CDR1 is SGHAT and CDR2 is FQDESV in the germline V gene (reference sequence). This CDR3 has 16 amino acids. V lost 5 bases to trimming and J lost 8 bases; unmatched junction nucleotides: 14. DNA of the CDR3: TGTGCCAGCAGCCACCGCAGGGGGCTGGGATCCCATGAGCAGTTCTTC. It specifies CASSHRRGLGSHEQFF.

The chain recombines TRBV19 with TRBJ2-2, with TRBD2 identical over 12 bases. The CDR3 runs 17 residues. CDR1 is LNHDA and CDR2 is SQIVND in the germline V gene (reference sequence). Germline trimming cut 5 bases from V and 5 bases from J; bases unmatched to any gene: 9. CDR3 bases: TGTGCCAGTAGTCTTAGACTAGCGGGAGATGGAACCGGGGAGCTGTTTTTT. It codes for CASSLRLAGDGTGELFF.

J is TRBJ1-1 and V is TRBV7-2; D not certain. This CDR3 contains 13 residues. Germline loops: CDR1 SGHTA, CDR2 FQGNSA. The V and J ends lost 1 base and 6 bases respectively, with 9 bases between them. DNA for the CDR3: TGTGCCAGCAGCTTAGAGGTAAACGCTGAAGCTTTCTTT. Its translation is CASSLEVNAEAFF.

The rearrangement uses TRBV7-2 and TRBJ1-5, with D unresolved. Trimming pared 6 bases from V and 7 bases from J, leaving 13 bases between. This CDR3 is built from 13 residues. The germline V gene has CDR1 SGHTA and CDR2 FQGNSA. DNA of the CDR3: TGTGCCAGCAGTAAAGAACAGCGACAGCCCCAGCATTTT. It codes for CASSKEQRQPQHF.

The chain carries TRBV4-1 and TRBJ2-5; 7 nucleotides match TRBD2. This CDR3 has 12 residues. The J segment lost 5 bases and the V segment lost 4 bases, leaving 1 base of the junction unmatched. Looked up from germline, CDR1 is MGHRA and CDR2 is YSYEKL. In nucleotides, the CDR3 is TGCGCCAGCAGCCCGGGGGGTGAGACCCAGTACTTC. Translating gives CASSPGGETQYF.

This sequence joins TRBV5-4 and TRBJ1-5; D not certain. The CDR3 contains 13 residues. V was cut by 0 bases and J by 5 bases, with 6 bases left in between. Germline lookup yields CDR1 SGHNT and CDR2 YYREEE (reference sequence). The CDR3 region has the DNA TGTGCCAGCAGCTTGGGAATGGATCAGCCCCAGCATTTT. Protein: CASSLGMDQPQHF.

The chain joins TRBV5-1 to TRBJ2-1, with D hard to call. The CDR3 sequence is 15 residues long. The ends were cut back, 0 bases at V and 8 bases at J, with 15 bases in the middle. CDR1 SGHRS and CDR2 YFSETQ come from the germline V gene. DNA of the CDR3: TGCGCCAGCAGCTTGGGCGGCGAGTGGGGTGATGAGCAGTTCTTC. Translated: CASSLGGEWGDEQFF.

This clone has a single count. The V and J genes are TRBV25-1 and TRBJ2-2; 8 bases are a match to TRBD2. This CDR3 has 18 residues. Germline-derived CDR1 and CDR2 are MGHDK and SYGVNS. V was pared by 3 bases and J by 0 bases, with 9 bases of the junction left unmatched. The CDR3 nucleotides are TGTGCCAGCAGTGATACCACTCCGGGACTAGCGAACACCGGGGAGCTGTTTTTT. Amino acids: CASSDTTPGLANTGELFF. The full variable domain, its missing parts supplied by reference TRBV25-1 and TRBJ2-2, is EADIYQTPRYLVIGTGKKITLECSQTMGHDKMYWYQQDPGMELHLIHYSYGVNSTEKGDLSSESTVSRIRTEHFPLTLESARPSHTSQYLCASSDTTPGLANTGELFFGEGSRLTVL.

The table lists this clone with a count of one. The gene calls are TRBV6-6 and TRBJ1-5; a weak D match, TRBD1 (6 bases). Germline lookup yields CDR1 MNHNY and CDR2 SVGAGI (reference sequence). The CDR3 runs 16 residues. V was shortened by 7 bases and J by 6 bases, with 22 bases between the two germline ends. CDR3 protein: CASNPGTGVGGQPQHF. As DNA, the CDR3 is TGTGCCAGCAACCCCGGGACGGGGGTAGGGGGTCAGCCCCAGCATTTT.

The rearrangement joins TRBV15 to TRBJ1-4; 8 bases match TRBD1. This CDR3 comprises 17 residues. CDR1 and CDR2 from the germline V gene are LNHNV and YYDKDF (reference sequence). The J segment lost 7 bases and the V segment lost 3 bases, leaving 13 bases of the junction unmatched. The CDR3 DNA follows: TGTGCCACCAGCAGGCAATTGACAGGGGCTGAGGGTGAAAAACTGTTTTTT. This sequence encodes CATSRQLTGAEGEKLFF.

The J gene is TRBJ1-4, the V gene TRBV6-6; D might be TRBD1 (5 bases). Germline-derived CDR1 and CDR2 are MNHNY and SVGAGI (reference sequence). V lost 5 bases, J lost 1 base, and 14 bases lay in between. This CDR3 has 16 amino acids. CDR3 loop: CASSPGNIRTNEKLFF. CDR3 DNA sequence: TGTGCCAGCAGTCCAGGGAATATTCGAACTAATGAAAAACTGTTTTTT.

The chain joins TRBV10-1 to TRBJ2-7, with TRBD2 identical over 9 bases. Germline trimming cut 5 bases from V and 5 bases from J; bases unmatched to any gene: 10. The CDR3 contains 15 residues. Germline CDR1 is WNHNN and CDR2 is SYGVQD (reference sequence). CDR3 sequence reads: CASSLSAGGRDEQYF. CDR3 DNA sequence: TGCGCCAGCAGTCTATCAGCGGGAGGAAGAGACGAGCAGTACTTC.

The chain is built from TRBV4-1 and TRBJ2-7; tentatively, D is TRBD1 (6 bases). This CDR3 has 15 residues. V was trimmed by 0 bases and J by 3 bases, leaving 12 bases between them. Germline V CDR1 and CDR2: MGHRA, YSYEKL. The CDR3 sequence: CASSQEGALIYEQYF. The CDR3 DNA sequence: TGCGCCAGCAGCCAAGAGGGGGCGCTTATCTACGAGCAGTACTTC.

The CDR3 sequence: CASRQLKVETQYF. The CDR3, as DNA: TGTGCCAGCAGACAATTAAAGGTCGAGACCCAGTACTTC. The chain links TRBV27 to TRBJ2-5; D gene ambiguous. The germline V gene encodes CDR1 MNHEY and CDR2 SMNVEV (reference sequence). The CDR3 is made up of 13 amino acids. The V end lost 6 bases, the J end lost 5 bases, and 13 bases lay between the germline ends.

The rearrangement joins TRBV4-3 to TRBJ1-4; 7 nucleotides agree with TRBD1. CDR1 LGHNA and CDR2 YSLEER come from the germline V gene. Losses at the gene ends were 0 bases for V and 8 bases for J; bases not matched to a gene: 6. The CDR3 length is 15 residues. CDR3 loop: CASSQEVRGWEKLFF. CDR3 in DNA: TGCGCCAGCAGCCAAGAGGTCAGGGGGTGGGAAAAACTGTTTTTT.

The CDR3 sequence is CASSLVMGYTF. In DNA form, the CDR3 reads TGTGCCAGCAGCTTAGTGATGGGCTACACCTTC. The genes are TRBV7-9 and TRBJ1-2; D not resolved. Germline V CDR1 and CDR2: SEHNR, FQNEAQ (reference sequence). The CDR3 totals 11 residues. Trimming removed 1 base at V and 8 bases at J, with 5 bases between.

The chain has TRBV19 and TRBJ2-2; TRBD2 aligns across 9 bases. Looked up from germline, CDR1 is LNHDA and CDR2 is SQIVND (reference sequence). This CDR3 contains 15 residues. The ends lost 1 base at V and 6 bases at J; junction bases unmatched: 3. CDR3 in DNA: TGTGCCAGTAGTATAGGAGGCGGGAGGGCCGGGGAGCTGTTTTTT. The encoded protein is CASSIGGGRAGELFF. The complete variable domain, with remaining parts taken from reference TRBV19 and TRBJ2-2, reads DGGITQSPKYLFRKEGQNVTLSCEQNLNHDAMYWYRQDPGQGLRLIYYSQIVNDFQKGDIAEGYSVSREKKESFPLTVTSAQKNPTAFYLCASSIGGGRAGELFFGEGSRLTVL.

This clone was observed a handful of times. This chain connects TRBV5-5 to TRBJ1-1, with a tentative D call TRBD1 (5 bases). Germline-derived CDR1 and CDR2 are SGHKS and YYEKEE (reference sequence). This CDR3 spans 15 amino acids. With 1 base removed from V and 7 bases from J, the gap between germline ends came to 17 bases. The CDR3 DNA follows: TGTGCCAGCAGCTTGAGCCCCGGGACGGCATATGAAGCTTTCTTT. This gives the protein CASSLSPGTAYEAFF.

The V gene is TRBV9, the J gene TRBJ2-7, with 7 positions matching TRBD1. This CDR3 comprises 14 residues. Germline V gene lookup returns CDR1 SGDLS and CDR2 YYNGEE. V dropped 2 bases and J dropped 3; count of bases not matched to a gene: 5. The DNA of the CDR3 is TGTGCCAGCAGCGTCCGGGACAGTGACTACGAGCAGTACTTC. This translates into CASSVRDSDYEQYF.

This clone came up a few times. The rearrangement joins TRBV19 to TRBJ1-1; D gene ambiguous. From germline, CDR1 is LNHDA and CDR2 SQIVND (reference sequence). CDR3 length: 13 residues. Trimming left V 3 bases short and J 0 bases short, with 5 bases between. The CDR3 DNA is TGTGCCAGTAGTATCCCATTGAACACTGAAGCTTTCTTT. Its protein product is CASSIPLNTEAFF.

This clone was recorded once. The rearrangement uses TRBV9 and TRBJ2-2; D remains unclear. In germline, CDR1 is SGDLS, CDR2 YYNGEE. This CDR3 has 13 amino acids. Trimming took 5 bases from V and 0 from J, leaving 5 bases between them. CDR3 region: CASRQTNTGELFF. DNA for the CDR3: TGTGCCAGCAGACAGACGAACACCGGGGAGCTGTTTTTT.